The present T cell receptor (beta chain) was sequenced within a study of T cells after yellow fever vaccination. On the study more broadly: Where fractions had low cell numbers, libraries were prepared from them with the SMART-Seq v4 Ultra Low Input RNA kit.

A process of 5'RACE template switching, which added a universal primer site and UMIs, was used to make TCR cDNA. One entry per CDR3 protein, called by TCRdb with MiXCR from the 5' RACE reads. The data show 150,000 to 200,000 distinct CDR3 sequences, 9.5% to 12% seen once. Notes on the study in general: The study found a weaker secondary response that peaked faster, day 5 versus 15. A large majority of primary-vaccination clones showed up again after the booster (about 97% CD4, about 90% CD8).

In regard to this clonotype: Its antigen is undetermined.

Trimming removed 4 bases from V and 12 bases from J, with 19 bases in between. The CDR3 spans 13 residues. Germline values: CDR1 DFQATT, CDR2 SNEGSKA (reference sequence). The TCR comes from a man between 18 and 35 years old who received the YFV17D yellow fever vaccine. The sequencing used CD8+ T cells sorted from PBMCs, collected 15 days after the yellow fever booster vaccination. This rearrangement joins TRBV20-1 to TRBJ1-5; D might be TRBD1 (5 bases). CDR3 residues: CSAIRDGGVGQHF. The CDR3 nucleotides read TGCAGTGCTATCCGGGACGGTGGTGTAGGCCAGCATTTT.